A selection of T cell receptor beta chains follows, all from one sample in a study of cytomegalovirus exposure and HLA in healthy donors. This table comes from immunoSEQ multiplex PCR, and its TCRdb copy is limited to in-frame clones, with some not included. Of some 110,000 clones in the sample, roughly 68% were seen once. The material sequenced was PBMCs. The receptors stem from a woman between 45 and 65 years old in good health and CMV-seropositive. Both conserved end residues are part of each CDR3. Fields, in order: J gene, D gene, V gene, clone size, CDR3 protein, CDR3 DNA. D genes are given only for firm matches. Only part of the rows carry a size: once, few, many, or a class if the clone is expanded.

j_gene: TRBJ1-5
d_gene: NA
v_gene: TRBV2
abundance: NA
CDR3aa: CASSEKGRHQPQHF
CDR3nt: TGTGCCAGCAGTGAAAAAGGGAGACATCAGCCCCAGCATTTT

j_gene: TRBJ2-7
d_gene: NA
v_gene: TRBV27
abundance: NA
CDR3aa: CASSLGPRGYEQYF
CDR3nt: TGTGCCAGCAGTTTAGGTCCAAGGGGCTACGAGCAGTACTTC

j_gene: TRBJ1-3
d_gene: NA
v_gene: TRBV9
abundance: NA
CDR3aa: CASSVGGRSGNTIYF
CDR3nt: TGTGCCAGCAGCGTAGGGGGGCGCTCTGGAAACACCATATATTTT

j_gene: TRBJ1-5
d_gene: NA
v_gene: TRBV2
abundance: NA
CDR3aa: CASRPPGHPNQPQHF
CDR3nt: TGTGCCAGCAGACCCCCGGGACACCCCAATCAGCCCCAGCATTTT

j_gene: TRBJ2-7
d_gene: TRBD2
v_gene: TRBV19
abundance: NA
CDR3aa: CASSPEGAGVISYEQYF
CDR3nt: TGTGCCAGTAGTCCCGAGGGAGCGGGGGTCATCTCCTACGAGCAGTACTTC

j_gene: TRBJ1-5
d_gene: NA
v_gene: TRBV19
abundance: few
CDR3aa: CASGPGTAGEQPQHF
CDR3nt: TGTGCCAGTGGACCCGGGACGGCGGGAGAACAGCCCCAGCATTTT

j_gene: TRBJ1-2
d_gene: NA
v_gene: TRBV9
abundance: NA
CDR3aa: CASSVRGIADGYTF
CDR3nt: TGTGCCAGCAGCGTCAGGGGCATTGCGGATGGCTACACCTTC

j_gene: TRBJ2-7
d_gene: NA
v_gene: TRBV6-6
abundance: NA
CDR3aa: CASSLQGPTNEQYF
CDR3nt: TGTGCCAGCAGCCTACAGGGACCCACTAACGAGCAGTACTTC

j_gene: TRBJ2-1
d_gene: TRBD2
v_gene: TRBV6-6
abundance: once
CDR3aa: CASSYGGGGGEQFF
CDR3nt: TGTGCCAGCAGTTACGGCGGGGGGGGTGGTGAGCAGTTCTTC

j_gene: TRBJ2-1
d_gene: TRBD2
v_gene: TRBV4-1
abundance: NA
CDR3aa: CASSQSWGGLLREQFF
CDR3nt: TGCGCCAGCAGCCAATCATGGGGGGGACTTCTTAGGGAGCAGTTCTTC

j_gene: TRBJ1-2
d_gene: NA
v_gene: TRBV28
abundance: NA
CDR3aa: CASTQERYEVGGYGYTF
CDR3nt: TGTGCCAGCACCCAAGAGAGGTATGAAGTCGGTGGCTATGGCTACACCTTC

j_gene: TRBJ1-1
d_gene: NA
v_gene: TRBV20-1
abundance: few
CDR3aa: CSASSNQRAFF
CDR3nt: TGCAGTGCCTCGTCTAATCAGAGGGCTTTCTTT

j_gene: TRBJ1-5
d_gene: TRBD1
v_gene: TRBV5-1
abundance: NA
CDR3aa: CASSLADRTTQPQHF
CDR3nt: TGCGCCAGCAGCTTGGCGGACAGGACAACTCAGCCCCAGCATTTT

j_gene: TRBJ2-1
d_gene: NA
v_gene: TRBV10-2
abundance: NA
CDR3aa: CASSPQNIRNEQFF
CDR3nt: TGCGCCAGCAGCCCACAAAACATCCGCAATGAGCAGTTCTTC

j_gene: TRBJ2-5
d_gene: NA
v_gene: TRBV11-3
abundance: few
CDR3aa: CASSLDASQETQYF
CDR3nt: TGTGCCAGCAGCTTAGACGCTAGCCAAGAGACCCAGTACTTC

j_gene: TRBJ1-1
d_gene: NA
v_gene: TRBV7-2
abundance: few
CDR3aa: CASSQRGSGIKLNTEAFF
CDR3nt: TGTGCCAGCAGCCAGCGGGGGTCAGGAATAAAACTGAACACTGAAGCTTTCTTT

j_gene: TRBJ2-1
d_gene: TRBD2
v_gene: TRBV6-5
abundance: NA
CDR3aa: CASSNRAGGLEQFF
CDR3nt: TGTGCCAGCAGTAACCGAGCGGGGGGGCTTGAGCAGTTCTTC

j_gene: TRBJ2-7
d_gene: NA
v_gene: TRBV5-1
abundance: NA
CDR3aa: CASRTRGTEQYF
CDR3nt: TGCGCCAGCAGGACCCGGGGAACCGAGCAGTACTTC

j_gene: TRBJ1-2
d_gene: TRBD1
v_gene: TRBV7-6
abundance: few
CDR3aa: CASSLSDTGVRSPNYGYTF
CDR3nt: TGTGCCAGCAGCTTATCAGATACAGGGGTCCGGAGTCCTAACTATGGCTACACCTTC

j_gene: TRBJ1-2
d_gene: TRBD1
v_gene: TRBV25-1
abundance: NA
CDR3aa: CASSMEGAGRGYTF
CDR3nt: TGTGCCAGCAGCATGGAGGGGGCGGGTAGGGGCTACACCTTC

j_gene: TRBJ2-3
d_gene: TRBD2
v_gene: TRBV4-3
abundance: many
CDR3aa: CASSQTLAGSSTDTQYF
CDR3nt: TGCGCCAGCAGCCAGACACTAGCGGGGTCTAGCACAGATACGCAGTATTTT

j_gene: TRBJ2-7
d_gene: TRBD1
v_gene: TRBV6-1
abundance: NA
CDR3aa: CASSTGESRNEQYF
CDR3nt: TGTGCCAGCAGTACAGGGGAGTCGAGGAACGAGCAGTACTTC